This T cell receptor (beta chain) was identified during a study of T cells in Graves' hyperthyroidism and ophthalmopathy. Amplification of TCR beta CDR3 regions was performed using RNA transcripts as template. The study used the HTBI primer set for a first-round RT-PCR of the TCR CDR3. TCRdb analysed the multiplex PCR reads with MiXCR anew, one entry per CDR3 protein. The sample lists fewer than 400,000 distinct CDR3 sequences, around 25% occurring once. The origin of this receptor is a man aged 50 or older with Graves' hyperthyroidism. The sample taken for sequencing was blood.

For the CDR3, the DNA is TGTGCCAGCAGTGAGCACAGGGTCGCTGGCTACACCTTC. Encoded protein: CASSEHRVAGYTF. The genes are TRBV6-1 and TRBJ1-2, with D perhaps TRBD1 (6 bases). The CDR3 is made up of 13 amino acids. The V end lost 3 bases, the J end lost 7 bases, and 12 bases lay between the germline ends. Germline CDR1 reads MNHNS; CDR2 reads SASEGT.